This T cell receptor (beta chain) was obtained from a study of T cell responses to AZD1222 COVID-19 vaccine. About the study: Analysis merged second doses at about 4 or about 12 weeks.

The table came from immunoSEQ multiplex PCR; TCRdb's copy has only in-frame clones and leaves some out. This sample has fewer than 95,000 clones, with roughly nine tenths found just once. General study findings and limits: Clonal diversity was possibly underestimated; the donors were predominantly white British and more often female. Elevations in Spike-specific TCR breadth and depth followed administration of two AZD1222 doses.

V lost 6 bases and J lost 10, with 13 bases in between. In germline, CDR1 is SEHNR, CDR2 FQNEAQ (reference sequence). CDR3 size: 12 residues. This clone was observed once. Its specificity is not known. V is TRBV7-9 and J is TRBJ2-1; weak D call: TRBD2 (5 bases). The sample here was peripheral blood, taken on day 0 of AZD1222 vaccination. The receptor's source is an adult in good health. The CDR3 loop reads CASSQLGTEQFF. The CDR3 nucleotides read TGTGCCAGCAGTCAACTAGGAACCGAGCAGTTCTTC.